This is a list of T cell receptor beta chains from one sample in a study of blood T cell repertoires in COVID-19. TCRdb's table, derived via immunoSEQ multiplex PCR, lists solely in-frame clones and lacks some. Of a few hundred thousand clones detected, roughly 90% appear once; the ten largest clones hold approximately 1.8%. Sequenced material: PBMCs or T cells enriched from blood (not recorded which). The origin of the receptors is a woman aged 40 to 50 who had recovered from COVID-19. Both conserved end residues are part of each CDR3. A D gene is named only where the DNA matches it firmly. Some rows have no size entry. The others give once, few or many, or a class for an expanded clone.

clone size	V gene	D gene	J gene	CDR3 DNA	CDR3 protein
-	TRBV5-8	-	TRBJ1-5	TGTGCCAGCAGTTATAGGAGACAGCCCCAGCATTTT	CASSYRRQPQHF
-	TRBV12-3/TRBV12-4	-	TRBJ1-2	TGTGCCAGCAGTTTTTGGCCTTGGAGTGGCTACACCTTC	CASSFWPWSGYTF
-	TRBV6-2/TRBV6-3	TRBD1	TRBJ1-5	TGTGCCAGCAGTGGACAGGGAGGCAATCAGCCCCAGCATTTT	CASSGQGGNQPQHF
-	TRBV15	TRBD2	TRBJ2-5	TGTGCCACCAGCAGAGGGACTAGCGGGAGCTCCCAAGAGACCCAGTACTTC	CATSRGTSGSSQETQYF
-	TRBV15	TRBD1	TRBJ2-2	TGTGCCACCAGCAGGGATTTTACAGGGACAGGGGTGACCGGGGAGCTGTTTTTT	CATSRDFTGTGVTGELFF
-	TRBV29-1	-	TRBJ2-7	TGCAGCGCCGTTGTGGCCCCAGTGAACTACGAGCAGTACTTC	CSAVVAPVNYEQYF
-	TRBV9	TRBD2	TRBJ2-7	TGTGCCAGCAGCGCGAGAGTTGGACTAGGCTCCCACGAGCAGTACTTC	CASSARVGLGSHEQYF
-	TRBV10-3	-	TRBJ2-7	TGTGCCATCAGGATAGGAGGTTCGTCCTACGAGCAGTACTTC	CAIRIGGSSYEQYF
-	TRBV9	-	TRBJ2-2	TGTGCCAGCAGCGTACACGGCACAGGAAAACACACCGGGGAGCTGTTTTTT	CASSVHGTGKHTGELFF
-	TRBV11-2	TRBD2	TRBJ2-1	TGTGCCAGCAGCTCCGGACTAGCGGGAGACCTCCATGAGCAGTTCTTC	CASSSGLAGDLHEQFF
-	TRBV19	TRBD2	TRBJ2-2	TGTGCCAGTAGTAAATATAGCGGGGGGTCAGGCGGGGAGCTGTTTTTT	CASSKYSGGSGGELFF
few	TRBV5-1	-	TRBJ1-1	TGCGCCAGCAGCTTACAGAAGAACACTGAAGCTTTCTTT	CASSLQKNTEAFF
-	TRBV28	-	TRBJ2-5	TGTGCCAGCAGTTTATCGGCGGGGCAAGAGACCCAGTACTTC	CASSLSAGQETQYF
-	TRBV2	TRBD1	TRBJ1-6	TGTGCCAGCAGTTCCGGGACAGGTTATTCACCCCTCCACTTT	CASSSGTGYSPLHF
-	TRBV2	TRBD2	TRBJ2-1	TGTGCCAGCAGTTTGGCGGGAGGGCCATATGAGCAGTTCTTC	CASSLAGGPYEQFF
-	TRBV19	-	TRBJ2-1	TGTGCCTCGGGGTTCCCCTCCTACAATGAGCAGTTCTTC	CASGFPSYNEQFF
few	TRBV3-1/TRBV3-2	TRBD2	TRBJ2-3	TGTGCCAGCACTCTGCGGGAGGGCGGGGATACGCAGTATTTT	CASTLREGGDTQYF
-	TRBV6-5	-	TRBJ1-4	TGTGCCAGCAGCCAGGGTCTGCCTGAAAAACTGTTTTTT	CASSQGLPEKLFF
-	TRBV2	-	TRBJ1-2	TGTGCCAGCAGTCCCAGGACGGACGGAGGTAACTATGGCTACACCTTC	CASSPRTDGGNYGYTF
-	TRBV19	-	TRBJ2-1	TGTGCCAGTAGTATATCTTCCAGGAACAATGAGCAGTTCTTC	CASSISSRNNEQFF
-	TRBV5-1	-	TRBJ2-3	TGCGCCAGCAGCTTGCGCCCGAGAGGTACAGATACGCAGTATTTT	CASSLRPRGTDTQYF
many	TRBV7-2	-	TRBJ2-7	TGTGCCAGCAGACCAGGAGGGGCCTACGAGCAGTACTTC	CASRPGGAYEQYF
-	TRBV24-1	TRBD1	TRBJ2-3	TGTGCCACCAGTGACCCAGGACAGGGCGGGGATACGCAGTATTTT	CATSDPGQGGDTQYF
-	TRBV5-1	-	TRBJ1-1	TGCGCCAGCAGCTTGGTTGGGGGGTCGAACACTGAAGCTTTCTTT	CASSLVGGSNTEAFF
few	TRBV12-3/TRBV12-4	-	TRBJ1-5	TGTGCCAGCAGCCCACAGGGAAGTCAGCCCCAGCATTTT	CASSPQGSQPQHF
-	TRBV11-2	TRBD1	TRBJ2-1	TGTGCCAGCAGCATGTCCGGGACAGGCACCTACAATGAGCAGTTCTTC	CASSMSGTGTYNEQFF
-	TRBV20-1	TRBD2	TRBJ2-1	TGCAGTGCTAGTGCTAGCGGGAGATTTAGTGAGCAGTTCTTC	CSASASGRFSEQFF
once	TRBV4-3	-	TRBJ1-3	TGCGCCAGCAGCCAAGGGGCGCGGGTTCTCTCTGGAAACACCATATATTTT	CASSQGARVLSGNTIYF
-	TRBV7-2	-	TRBJ2-6	TGTGCCAGCAGCTTAGCCACTGTCTCTGGGGCCAACGTCCTGACTTTC	CASSLATVSGANVLTF
-	TRBV6-5	-	TRBJ2-1	TGTGCCAGCAGAAGCGGCAGCTCCTACAATGAGCAGTTCTTC	CASRSGSSYNEQFF
-	TRBV7-9	TRBD1	TRBJ2-6	TGTGCCAGCAGCCGCCGATGGGGACAGGGATTATCTGGGGCCAACGTCCTGACTTTC	CASSRRWGQGLSGANVLTF
-	TRBV5-1	TRBD2	TRBJ2-7	TGCGCCAGCAGCTTGGGGGCTAGCGGGATCTCATCCTACGAGCAGTACTTC	CASSLGASGISSYEQYF
-	TRBV11-2	-	TRBJ2-1	TGTGCCAGCAGCCTACTCCAGCGAACCTACAATGAGCAGTTCTTC	CASSLLQRTYNEQFF
-	TRBV7-9	-	TRBJ2-4	TGTGCCAGCAGCTTAGGAGGGATCCTAGCCAAAAACATTCAGTACTTC	CASSLGGILAKNIQYF
-	TRBV27	-	TRBJ2-1	TGTGCCAGCAGTTTAAGAGGGATCTACAATGAGCAGTTCTTC	CASSLRGIYNEQFF
-	TRBV6-5	-	TRBJ2-5	TGTGCCAGCAGTCCTCGTTATCAGGGGGAGACCCAGTACTTC	CASSPRYQGETQYF
-	TRBV10-3	TRBD1	TRBJ2-7	TGTGCCATCAGTGAGTCAGTAAGGACAGGGAAAGGCGAGCAGTACTTC	CAISESVRTGKGEQYF
-	TRBV18	TRBD1	TRBJ1-1	TGTGCCAGCTCACTTGGACAGGGGAGTACTGAAGCTTTCTTT	CASSLGQGSTEAFF
-	TRBV18	TRBD2	TRBJ2-7	TGTGCCAGCTCACCACCGGTTGCACTAGCGGGAGCAGGCGAGCAGTACTTC	CASSPPVALAGAGEQYF
once	TRBV6-5	TRBD1	TRBJ2-7	TGTGCCAGCTGGGAACAGGGGGCAAAAAACGAGCAGTACTTC	CASWEQGAKNEQYF
-	TRBV27	-	TRBJ2-7	TGTGCCAGCAGCACTCATAGTGGGGTAGCGGCAGGGCGCGAGCAGTACTTC	CASSTHSGVAAGREQYF
-	TRBV27	-	TRBJ2-7	TGTGCCAGCAGAGACAGGAGAAGCTCCTACGAGCAGTACTTC	CASRDRRSSYEQYF
-	TRBV27	-	TRBJ2-1	TGTGCCAGCAGTCGCCTAGGCCGTTCCTACAATGAGCAGTTCTTC	CASSRLGRSYNEQFF
-	TRBV19	TRBD1	TRBJ1-2	TGTGCCAGTAGTATACGACAGGGCTATGGCTACACCTTC	CASSIRQGYGYTF
-	TRBV4-1	-	TRBJ2-4	TGCGCCAGCAGCCAAGATGGGAACGGGGGGCTCAAAAACATTCAGTACTTC	CASSQDGNGGLKNIQYF
-	TRBV7-2	TRBD1	TRBJ1-6	TGTGCCAGCAGCTTAGAGGGGGCAGGTTCCTATAATTCACCCCTCCACTTT	CASSLEGAGSYNSPLHF
-	TRBV19	TRBD1	TRBJ2-7	TGTGCCAGTAGTGCTAGGACAGGCCACGAAACCTACGAGCAGTACTTC	CASSARTGHETYEQYF
-	TRBV24-1	TRBD1	TRBJ2-1	TGTGCCACCAGTGATTCTTCAGGGGGCGATGAGCAGTTCTTC	CATSDSSGGDEQFF
-	TRBV11-2	TRBD1	TRBJ1-3	TGTGCCAGCAGCCGGGGACAGGGTGAAAGAAACACCATATATTTT	CASSRGQGERNTIYF
-	TRBV7-9	TRBD1	TRBJ2-1	TGTGCCAGCAGGAACGGGACAGGTAACTACAATGAGCAGTTCTTC	CASRNGTGNYNEQFF
-	TRBV5-1	TRBD2	TRBJ2-1	TGCGCCAGCAGCAAACCGGGACTAGCGGGAGGTAGGAGTGAGCAGTTCTTC	CASSKPGLAGGRSEQFF
-	TRBV5-6	TRBD1	TRBJ1-1	TGTGCCAGCAGCTTGGGGGACAGGGATTGGAGTGAAGCTTTCTTT	CASSLGDRDWSEAFF
-	TRBV10-3	-	TRBJ2-3	TGTGCCATCAAAGGGAGTGCTGTCAGGGATACGCAGTATTTT	CAIKGSAVRDTQYF
-	TRBV19	-	TRBJ1-2	TGTGCCAGTAGTATTGGCGGGGGCAGGAACTATGGCTACACCTTC	CASSIGGGRNYGYTF
-	TRBV27	TRBD1	TRBJ1-1	TGTGCCAGCAGTCCGACAACAGGGGGCGGTGAAGCTTTCTTT	CASSPTTGGGEAFF
-	TRBV29-1	-	TRBJ1-3	TGCAGCGTCTCAGGGACTGGAAACACCATATATTTT	CSVSGTGNTIYF